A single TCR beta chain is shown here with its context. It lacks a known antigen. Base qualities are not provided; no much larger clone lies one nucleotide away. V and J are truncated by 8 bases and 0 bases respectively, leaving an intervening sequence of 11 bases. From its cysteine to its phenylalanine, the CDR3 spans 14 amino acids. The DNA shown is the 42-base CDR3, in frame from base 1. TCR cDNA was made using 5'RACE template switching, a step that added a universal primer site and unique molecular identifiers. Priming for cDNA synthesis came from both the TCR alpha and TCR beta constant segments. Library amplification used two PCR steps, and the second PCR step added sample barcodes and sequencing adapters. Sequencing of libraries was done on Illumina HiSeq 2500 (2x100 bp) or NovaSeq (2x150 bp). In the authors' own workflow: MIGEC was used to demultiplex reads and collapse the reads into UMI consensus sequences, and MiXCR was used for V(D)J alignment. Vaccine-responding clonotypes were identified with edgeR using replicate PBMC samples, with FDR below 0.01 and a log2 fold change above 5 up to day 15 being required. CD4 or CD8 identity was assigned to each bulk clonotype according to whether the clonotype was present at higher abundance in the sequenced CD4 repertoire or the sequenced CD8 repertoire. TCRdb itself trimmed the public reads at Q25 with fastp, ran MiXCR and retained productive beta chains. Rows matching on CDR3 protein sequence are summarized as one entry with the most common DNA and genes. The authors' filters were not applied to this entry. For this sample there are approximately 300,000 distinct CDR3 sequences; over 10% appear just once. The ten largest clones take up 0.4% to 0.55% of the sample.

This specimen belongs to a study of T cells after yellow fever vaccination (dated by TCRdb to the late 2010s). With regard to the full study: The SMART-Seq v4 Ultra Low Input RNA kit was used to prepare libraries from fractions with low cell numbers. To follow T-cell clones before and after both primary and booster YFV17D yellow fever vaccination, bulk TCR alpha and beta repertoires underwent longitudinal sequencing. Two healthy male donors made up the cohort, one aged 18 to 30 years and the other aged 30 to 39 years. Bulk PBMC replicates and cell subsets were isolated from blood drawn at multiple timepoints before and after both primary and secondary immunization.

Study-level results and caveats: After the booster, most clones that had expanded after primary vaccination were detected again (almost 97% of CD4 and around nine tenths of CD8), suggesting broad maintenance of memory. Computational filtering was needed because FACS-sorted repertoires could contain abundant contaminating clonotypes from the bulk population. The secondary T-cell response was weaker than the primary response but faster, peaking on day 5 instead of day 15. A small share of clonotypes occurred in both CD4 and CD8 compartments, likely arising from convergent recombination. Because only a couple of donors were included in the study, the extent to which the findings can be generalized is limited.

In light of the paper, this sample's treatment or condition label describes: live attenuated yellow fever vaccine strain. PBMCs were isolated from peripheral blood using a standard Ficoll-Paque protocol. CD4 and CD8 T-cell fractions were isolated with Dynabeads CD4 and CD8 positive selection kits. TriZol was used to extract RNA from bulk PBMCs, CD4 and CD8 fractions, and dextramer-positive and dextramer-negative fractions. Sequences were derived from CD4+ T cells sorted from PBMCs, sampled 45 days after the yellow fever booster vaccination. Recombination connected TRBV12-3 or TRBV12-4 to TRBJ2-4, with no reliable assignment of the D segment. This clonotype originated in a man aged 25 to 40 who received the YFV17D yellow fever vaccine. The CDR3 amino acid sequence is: CASRESGAKNIQYF. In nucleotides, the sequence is TGTGCCAGCCGAGAGTCGGGAGCCAAAAACATTCAGTACTTC.